This T cell receptor beta chain was retrieved from a study of blood T cell repertoires in COVID-19. Overall study context: COVID-19 samples from acute and convalescent phases originated in the United States, Italy and Spain. Sample material is recorded as cDNA or gDNA derived from T cells, B-cell-depleted T cells, or PBMCs.

The CDR3 runs 12 residues. V was cut by 2 bases and J by 4 bases, with 5 bases left in between. In the original processing: Quantification of nucleated cells was approximated via reference gene primer amplification. Repertoires were generated with immunoSEQ multiplex PCR, while TCRdb's copy carries only in-frame clones and drops some. V and J calls and clone size follow that table, whereas D and trimming were derived from the DNA. In the table there are some 250,000 clones, about 84% of which are singletons. This clone occurred a few times. The rearrangement uses TRBV12-3 or TRBV12-4 and TRBJ1-1; D unresolved. Sequencing was done on a sample of peripheral blood. The source is a man older than 75 with acute or convalescent COVID-19. CDR3 nucleotide sequence: TGTGCCAGCAGTTTACACGGCACTGAAGCTTTCTTT. This translates into CASSLHGTEAFF.